What follows are 22 T cell receptor beta chains derived from one specimen sequenced in a study of prognosis after radiotherapy for stage I lung cancer (dated by TCRdb to about 2021). TCRdb records Illumina HiSeq 3000 as the sequencer. Two rounds of multiplex PCR were used to amplify the TCR beta CDR3 region from genomic DNA. The first PCR round used primers specific to each TRBV and TRBJ gene, with sequences filed in Chinese patent CN105087789A. The public reads were run again by TCRdb, first through fastp at Q25 and then through MiXCR, and only productive beta chains were kept. Rows matching on CDR3 protein sequence are summarized as one entry with the most common DNA and genes. This sample has 15,000 to 20,000 distinct CDR3 sequences in its table, and around half of those were observed once. About 31% of the sample goes to the ten largest clones. The sequencing used PBMCs, collected before or after stereotactic body radiation therapy (not recorded which). Receptors originate from a donor aged 50 or older with non-small cell lung cancer.

This rearrangement joins TRBV12-3 or TRBV12-4 to TRBJ2-7; 8 positions match TRBD1. With 6 bases clipped from V and 9 bases from J, the junction kept 10 bases outside the gene matches. The CDR3 covers 13 residues. DNA for the CDR3: TGTGCCAGCAGAAGGACAGGGAGCCACAGGCAGTACTTC. Translated, it gives CASRRTGSHRQYF.

The chain is built from TRBV11-3 and TRBJ1-1; perhaps TRBD1 as D (6 bases). Germline V gene data show CDR1 as SGHNT and CDR2 as YENEEA. The CDR3 runs 15 residues. Trimming removed 4 bases from V and 5 bases from J, with 17 bases in between. CDR3 sequence: CASSSGLGAVTEAFF. Here the CDR3 DNA reads TGTGCCAGCAGCTCTGGCCTGGGGGCTGTTACTGAAGCTTTCTTT.

This clonotype was detected once. The chain joins TRBV9 to TRBJ1-3; 10 positions agree with TRBD1. Germline CDR1 reads SGDLS; CDR2 reads YYNGEE. Losses at the gene ends were 3 bases for V and 12 bases for J; bases not matched to a gene: 12. The CDR3 runs to 15 residues. The chain's CDR3 is CASSEGTGDGSNIYF. In DNA, the CDR3 is TGTGCCAGCAGCGAAGGGACAGGGGACGGAAGCAACATATATTTT.

The V and J genes are TRBV6-9 and TRBJ2-3; 7 bases fit TRBD1. J lost 3 bases, V lost 4 bases, and 1 base had no gene match. Germline lookup yields CDR1 MNHGY and CDR2 SVAAGI. This CDR3 is built from 13 residues. CDR3 in DNA: TGTGCCAGCAGTTTCAGGGGGACAGATACGCAGTATTTT. Protein sequence: CASSFRGTDTQYF.

This clonotype was detected ten times or more. The rearrangement links TRBV27 to TRBJ1-5; a possible D gene is TRBD1 (5 bases). CDR1 and CDR2 from the germline V gene are MNHEY and SMNVEV (reference sequence). V was pared by 8 bases and J by 4 bases, with 15 bases between. The CDR3 length is 14 residues. CDR3 nucleotide sequence: TGTGCCAGCGTTTCGGGGGACGAGAATCAGCCCCAGCATTTT. As protein: CASVSGDENQPQHF.

In this sample, this clonotype turned up many times. V gene TRBV7-9 combines with J gene TRBJ2-3, with 7 nucleotides matching TRBD1. The CDR3 has 15 residues. With 3 bases clipped from V and 6 bases from J, the junction kept 9 bases outside the gene matches. Germline-derived CDR1 and CDR2 are SEHNR and FQNEAQ (reference sequence). CDR3 DNA: TGTGCCAGCAGCTTGGGAACAGGGGCAGCGGATACGCAGTATTTT. It yields the protein CASSLGTGAADTQYF.

Concerning this clonotype: A much larger clone lies one base from this, so it may be a read error. The chain combines TRBV7-2 with TRBJ1-4; D is unresolved. The CDR3 runs 15 residues. Germline values: CDR1 SGHTA, CDR2 FQGNSA. The CDR3 DNA reads as TGTTCCAGCAGCTTAGTTGCTGGGGAAAGAGAAAAACTGTTTTTT. The encoded protein is CSSSLVAGEREKLFF.

This clonotype has a count of ten or more. V and J are TRBV19 and TRBJ2-5; TRBD2 might be the D (5 bases). The germline V gene encodes CDR1 LNHDA and CDR2 SQIVND (reference sequence). V was cut by 0 bases and J by 6 bases, with 8 bases left in between. The CDR3 totals 13 residues. This CDR3 is CASSIDGEKTQYF. The CDR3 DNA sequence: TGTGCCAGTAGTATAGATGGGGAGAAGACCCAGTACTTC.

This clonotype was counted at least ten times. V is TRBV7-9 and J is TRBJ2-5; the match to TRBD1 covers 10 bases. Germline loops: CDR1 SEHNR, CDR2 FQNEAQ (reference sequence). The CDR3 covers 16 residues. Trimming removed 1 base from V and 5 bases from J; junction bases left unmatched: 7. The CDR3 loop reads CASSLGGQGPSETQYF. CDR3 nucleotide sequence: TGTGCCAGCAGCTTAGGGGGACAGGGGCCGTCGGAGACCCAGTACTTC.

Points on this clonotype: At one end, the junction sequence differs from germline, possibly due to a read error. The rearrangement uses TRBV7-6 and TRBJ2-1; no reliable D call. This CDR3 is 13 amino acids long. CDR1 and CDR2 (germline): SGHVS, FNYEAQ. The CDR3 protein is CASSPQVYNDQFF. The CDR3 bases are TGTGCCAGCAGCCCCCAGGTCTACAATGATCAGTTCTTC. Full variable domain (remainder filled in from reference TRBV7-6 and TRBJ2-1): GAGVSQSPRYKVTKRGQDVALRCDPISGHVSLYWYRQALGQGPEFLTYFNYEAQQDKSGLPNDRFSAERPEGSISTLTIQRTEQRDSAMYRCASSPQVYNDQFFGPGTRLTVL.

This clonotype was recorded many times. The rearrangement joins TRBV12-3 or TRBV12-4 to TRBJ1-2; the D is unclear. The CDR3 runs 17 residues. V was cut by 3 bases and J by 5 bases, with 22 bases left in between. The CDR3 region has the DNA TGTGCCAGCAGTTTTGGCATTCAGGCTCAACCCCCTTATGGCTACACCTTC. Translating gives CASSFGIQAQPPYGYTF.

A word on this clonotype: The junction and the germline gene differ at one end; a read error may be behind it. V is TRBV12-3 or TRBV12-4 and J is TRBJ1-5; TRBD1 is a possible D gene (5 bases). This CDR3 spans 16 amino acids. The CDR3 spells CASRLGRQGYGQPQHF. As DNA, the CDR3 is TGTGCCAGCAGATTAGGGCGGCAGGGTTACGGTCAGCCCCAGCATTTT.

This chain links TRBV6-2 or TRBV6-3 with TRBJ1-1; D remains ambiguous. Germline values: CDR1 MNHEY, CDR2 SVGEGT. Trimming removed 4 bases from V and 6 bases from J, with 12 bases in between. This CDR3 spans 13 amino acids. The CDR3 spells CASSSPGSPEAFF. Written as DNA, the CDR3 is TGTGCCAGCAGTTCCCCGGGGTCCCCTGAAGCTTTCTTT.

The chain has TRBV28 and TRBJ2-7; 8 nucleotides line up with TRBD2. The CDR3 has 15 amino acids. Germline lookup yields CDR1 MDHEN and CDR2 SYDVKM. V was pared by 4 bases and J by 2 bases, with 7 bases of the junction left unmatched. CDR3 sequence (DNA): TGTGCCAGCAGTTCATCGGGAGGGCTGGCCTACGAGCAGTACTTC. Amino acid sequence: CASSSSGGLAYEQYF.

The chain links TRBV7-2 to TRBJ2-2; TRBD1 aligns across 7 bases. This CDR3 is 15 amino acids long. The germline gives CDR1 SGHTA, CDR2 FQGNSA. V shed 4 bases, J shed 4 bases, and the junction held 6 bases outside the gene matches. The DNA of the CDR3 is TGTGCCAGCAGCTCTCGGACAGGAGGCACCGGGGAGCTGTTTTTT. It encodes CASSSRTGGTGELFF. The full variable domain, rest sourced from reference TRBV7-2 and TRBJ2-2, is GAGVSQSPSNKVTEKGKDVELRCDPISGHTALYWYRQSLGQGLEFLIYFQGNSAPDKSGLPSDRFSAERTGGSVSTLTIQRTQQEDSAVYLCASSSRTGGTGELFFGEGSRLTVL.

By proportion, this clonotype is medium-sized. This chain joins TRBV27 and TRBJ2-1, with a tentative D call TRBD2 (5 bases). The CDR3 totals 17 residues. Germline V gives CDR1 MNHEY, CDR2 SMNVEV (reference sequence). V lost 4 bases, J lost 3 bases, and 19 bases lay in between. This chain's CDR3 is CASSSPGKAVLYNEQFF. In nucleotides, the CDR3 is TGTGCCAGCAGTTCCCCGGGTAAAGCGGTACTCTACAATGAGCAGTTCTTC.

This clonotype counts as medium-sized. The V gene is TRBV5-1, the J gene TRBJ2-1; possible D gene TRBD2, 6 bases. Trimming took 0 bases from V and 0 from J, leaving 10 bases between them. This CDR3 contains 16 residues. Germline lookup yields CDR1 SGHRS and CDR2 YFSETQ. For the CDR3, the DNA is TGCGCCAGCAGCTTGGGTGGCGGGGCCTCCTACAATGAGCAGTTCTTC. This sequence encodes CASSLGGGASYNEQFF.

V and J are TRBV11-3 and TRBJ2-3, with 10 positions matching TRBD2. The CDR3 contains 14 residues. Germline CDR1 reads SGHNT; CDR2 reads YENEEA. V dropped 1 base and J dropped 5; count of bases not matched to a gene: 0. Written as DNA, the CDR3 is TGTGCCAGCAGCTTAGCTAGCGGGAGAGATACGCAGTATTTT. It encodes CASSLASGRDTQYF. Full variable domain (remainder filled in from reference TRBV11-3 and TRBJ2-3): EAGVVQSPRYKIIEKKQPVAFWCNPISGHNTLYWYLQNLGQGPELLIRYENEEAVDDSQLPKDRFSAERLKGVDSTLKIQPAELGDSAVYLCASSLASGRDTQYFGPGTRLTVL.

The chain combines TRBV2 with TRBJ2-3; possible D gene TRBD2, 8 bases. This CDR3 region has 16 residues. Germline CDR1 reads SNHLY; CDR2 reads FYNNEI. V lost 4 bases, J lost 5 bases, and 19 bases lay in between. CDR3 coding DNA: TGTGCCAGCAGTGGTCGGGAGGGGGCTGGATTAGATACGCAGTATTTT. This codes for CASSGREGAGLDTQYF.

The sample holds many counts of this clonotype. This sequence joins TRBV3-1 and TRBJ2-6, with 8 positions matching TRBD2. The trim removed 4 bases at V and 0 bases at J, leaving 20 bases unmatched. This CDR3 is built from 22 residues. Looked up from germline, CDR1 is LGHDT and CDR2 is YNNKEL (reference sequence). CDR3 region: CASSLDSGGPSGLNSGANVLTF. CDR3 bases: TGTGCCAGCAGCCTTGATTCCGGGGGGCCTAGCGGGCTTAACTCTGGGGCCAACGTCCTGACTTTC.

In its sample, this clonotype was seen once. CDR3 coding DNA: TGTGCCAGCAGCTTCGACAGGGAGGGGACCCAGTACTTC. Translating gives CASSFDREGTQYF. V is TRBV7-2 and J is TRBJ2-5; either TRBD1 or TRBD2 may supply D (7 bases each). V dropped 3 bases and J dropped 7 bases, with 12 bases sitting between them. The CDR3 length is 13 residues. CDR1 is SGHTA and CDR2 is FQGNSA in the germline V gene.

By share, this clonotype counts as medium-sized. The chain employs TRBV5-1 and TRBJ2-2; D perhaps matches TRBD2 (6 bases). The CDR3 sequence is 14 residues long. Germline lookup yields CDR1 SGHRS and CDR2 YFSETQ. V was trimmed by 5 bases and J by 4 bases, leaving 12 bases between them. Written as DNA, the CDR3 is TGCGCCAGCAGGGAATCCGGGGGCACCGGGGAGCTGTTTTTT. Its translation is CASRESGGTGELFF.